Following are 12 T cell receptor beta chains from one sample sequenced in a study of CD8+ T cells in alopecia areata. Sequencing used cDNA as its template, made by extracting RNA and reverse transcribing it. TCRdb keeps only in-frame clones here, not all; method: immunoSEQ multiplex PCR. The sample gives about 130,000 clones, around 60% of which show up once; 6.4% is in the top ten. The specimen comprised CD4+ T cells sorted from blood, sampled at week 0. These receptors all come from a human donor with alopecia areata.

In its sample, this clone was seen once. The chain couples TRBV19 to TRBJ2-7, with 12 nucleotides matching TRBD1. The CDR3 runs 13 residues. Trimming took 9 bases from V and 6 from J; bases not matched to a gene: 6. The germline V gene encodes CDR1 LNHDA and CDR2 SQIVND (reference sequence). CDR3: CASSGTGGSEQYF. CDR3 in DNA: TGTGCCAGCTCCGGGACAGGGGGCTCCGAGCAGTACTTC.

CDR3 in DNA: TGTGCCAGCAGCGTAGCTACCTACTCTGGGGCCAACGTCCTGACTTTC. It codes for CASSVATYSGANVLTF. The chain links TRBV5-6 to TRBJ2-6; D unresolved. The CDR3 consists of 16 residues. CDR1 is SGHDT, CDR2 YYEEEE, per germline. V lost 4 bases and J 0 bases, leaving 11 bases between the germline ends.

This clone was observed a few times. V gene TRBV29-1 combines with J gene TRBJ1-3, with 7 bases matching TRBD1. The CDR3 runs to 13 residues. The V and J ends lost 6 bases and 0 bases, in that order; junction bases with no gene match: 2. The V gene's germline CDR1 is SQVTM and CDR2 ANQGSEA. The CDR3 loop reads CSVTGSSGNTIYF. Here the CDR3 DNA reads TGCAGCGTGACAGGGAGCTCTGGAAACACCATATATTTT.

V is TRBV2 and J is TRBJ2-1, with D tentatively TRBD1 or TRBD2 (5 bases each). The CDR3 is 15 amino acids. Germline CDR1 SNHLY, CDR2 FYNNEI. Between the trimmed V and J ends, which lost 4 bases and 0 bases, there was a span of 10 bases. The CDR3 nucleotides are TGTGCCAGCAGTGTGAGGGGCGCCTCCTACAATGAGCAGTTCTTC. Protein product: CASSVRGASYNEQFF.

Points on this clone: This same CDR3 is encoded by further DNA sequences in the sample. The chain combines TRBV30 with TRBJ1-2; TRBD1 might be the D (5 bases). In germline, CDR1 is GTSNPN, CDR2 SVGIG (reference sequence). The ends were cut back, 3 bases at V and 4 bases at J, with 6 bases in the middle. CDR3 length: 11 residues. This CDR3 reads CAWSGGYGYTF. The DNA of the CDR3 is TGTGCCTGGAGCGGGGGCTATGGCTACACCTTC.

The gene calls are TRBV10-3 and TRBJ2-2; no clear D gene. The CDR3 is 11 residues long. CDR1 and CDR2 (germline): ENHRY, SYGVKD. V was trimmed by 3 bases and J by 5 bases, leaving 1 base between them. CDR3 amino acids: CAISDTGELFF. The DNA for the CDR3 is TGTGCCATCAGTGATACCGGGGAGCTGTTTTTT.

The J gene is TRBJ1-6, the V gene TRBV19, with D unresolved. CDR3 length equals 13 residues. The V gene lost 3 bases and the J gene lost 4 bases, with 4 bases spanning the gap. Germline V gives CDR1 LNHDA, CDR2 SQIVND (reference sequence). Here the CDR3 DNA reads TGTGCCAGTAGTATTGAGTATAATTCACCCCTCCACTTT. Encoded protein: CASSIEYNSPLHF.

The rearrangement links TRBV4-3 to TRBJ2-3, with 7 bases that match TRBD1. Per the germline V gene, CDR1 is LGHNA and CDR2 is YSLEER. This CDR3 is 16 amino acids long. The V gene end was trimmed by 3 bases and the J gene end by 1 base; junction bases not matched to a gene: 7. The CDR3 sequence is CASSQATGWGTDTQYF. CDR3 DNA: TGCGCCAGCAGCCAGGCGACAGGGTGGGGCACAGATACGCAGTATTTT.

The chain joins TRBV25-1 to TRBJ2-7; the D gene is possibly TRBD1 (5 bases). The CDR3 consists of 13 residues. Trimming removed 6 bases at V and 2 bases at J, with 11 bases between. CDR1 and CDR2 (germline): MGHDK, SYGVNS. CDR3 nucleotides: TGTGCCAGCAGCCTGACAGATCCCTACGAGCAGTACTTC. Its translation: CASSLTDPYEQYF.

The CDR3 region is CASSSGQNYGYTF. The CDR3 DNA reads TGTGCCAGCAGCTCGGGACAGAACTATGGCTACACCTTC. V gene TRBV11-2 combines with J gene TRBJ1-2; 7 bases map to TRBD1. CDR3 length equals 13 residues. Germline V gene lookup returns CDR1 SGHAT and CDR2 FQNNGV. Trimming at V came to 4 bases and at J to 2 bases, leaving 1 base not matched to a gene.

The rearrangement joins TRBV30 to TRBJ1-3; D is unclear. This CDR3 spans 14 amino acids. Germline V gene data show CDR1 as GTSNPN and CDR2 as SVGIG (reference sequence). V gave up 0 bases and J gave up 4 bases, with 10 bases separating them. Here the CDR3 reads CAWSVDVVGNTIYF. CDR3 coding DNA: TGTGCCTGGAGTGTAGACGTAGTGGGAAACACCATATATTTT. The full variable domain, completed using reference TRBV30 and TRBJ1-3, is SQTIHQWPATLVQPVGSPLSLECTVEGTSNPNLYWYRQAAGRGLQLLFYSVGIGQISSEVPQNLSASRPQDRQFILSSKKLLLSDSGFYLCAWSVDVVGNTIYFGEGSWLTVV.

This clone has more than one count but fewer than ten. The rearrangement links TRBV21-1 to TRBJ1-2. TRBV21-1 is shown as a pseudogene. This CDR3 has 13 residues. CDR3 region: CASGDGQSYGYTF. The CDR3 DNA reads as TGTGCCAGCGGGGACGGACAATCATATGGCTACACCTTC.